This T cell receptor beta chain originates from a study of OX40 agonist ivuxolimab in advanced cancers. The wider study: Cancers in dose escalation were hepatocellular, melanoma, renal cell and head and neck. Partial responses were observed in three patients, of whom one had hepatocellular carcinoma and two had cutaneous melanoma.

Here immunoSEQ multiplex PCR was the method, and the copy in TCRdb shows in-frame clones only, minus some. The sample contains some 58,000 clones, about 89% of which appear only once. CDR3 length equals 14 residues. V lost 4 bases and J 4 bases, leaving 14 bases between the germline ends. CDR1 and CDR2 from the germline V gene are GTSNPN and SVGIG (reference sequence). General study results and limits: Individuals who were partial responders at 0.1-3.0 mg/kg had clonal expansion that ranked among the lowest.

With regard to this clone: Its target is not known.

V gene TRBV30 combines with J gene TRBJ1-3; D ambiguous. The clonotype comes from an adult with an advanced solid tumor such as melanoma, head and neck, liver or kidney cancer. Sequenced material: CD4+ or CD8+ T cells sorted from blood, taken in a trial of the OX40 agonist ivuxolimab. CDR3 DNA sequence: TGTGCCTGGAACTTAGGGTATCAGGGAAACACCATATATTTT. Translating gives CAWNLGYQGNTIYF.